This T cell receptor (beta chain) was observed in a study of OX40 agonist ivuxolimab in advanced cancers. The V end was cut by 7 bases, the J end by 6 bases, with 21 bases between. Germline V gene data show CDR1 as MDHEN and CDR2 as SYDVKM. This CDR3 region has 15 residues. Using immunoSEQ multiplex PCR, the repertoire was profiled, and TCRdb retains in-frame clones only, with some absent. Of tens of thousands of clones listed, nearly 90% are singletons. The V gene is TRBV28, the J gene TRBJ1-2; D is uncertain. Sequencing was performed on CD4+ or CD8+ T cells sorted from blood, taken in a trial of the OX40 agonist ivuxolimab. The clonotype was recovered from an adult with an advanced solid tumor such as melanoma, head and neck, liver or kidney cancer. As DNA, the CDR3 is TGTGCCAGCATCTCCGAGGCCTCCCCCTGGGATGGCTACACCTTC. Translating gives CASISEASPWDGYTF.